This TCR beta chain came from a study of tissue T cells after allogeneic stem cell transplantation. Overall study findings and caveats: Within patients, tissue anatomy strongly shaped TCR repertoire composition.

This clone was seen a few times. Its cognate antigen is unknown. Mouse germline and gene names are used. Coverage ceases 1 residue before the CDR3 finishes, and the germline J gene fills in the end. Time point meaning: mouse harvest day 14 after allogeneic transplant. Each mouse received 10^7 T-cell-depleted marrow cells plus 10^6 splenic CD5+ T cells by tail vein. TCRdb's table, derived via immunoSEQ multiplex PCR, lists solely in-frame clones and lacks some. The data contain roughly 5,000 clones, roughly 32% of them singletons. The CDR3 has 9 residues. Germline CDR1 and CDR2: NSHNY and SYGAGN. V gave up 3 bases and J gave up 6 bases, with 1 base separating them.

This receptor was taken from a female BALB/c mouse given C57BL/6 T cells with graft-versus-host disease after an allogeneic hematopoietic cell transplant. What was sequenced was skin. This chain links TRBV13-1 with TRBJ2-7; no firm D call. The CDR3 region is CASSVEQYF. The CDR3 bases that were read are TGTGCCAGCAGTGTTGAACAGTAC.